These 24 T cell receptor beta chains were all obtained from the same sample, sequenced in a study of cytomegalovirus exposure and HLA in healthy donors. The primer mix had 60 Vbeta and 13 Jbeta primers. Method: immunoSEQ multiplex PCR; TCRdb's copy keeps in-frame clones and lacks some. Of over 150,000 clones in the sample, roughly 82% are singletons; the top ten hold 9.5% to 12%. The sample taken for sequencing was PBMCs. All receptors come from a man in his fifties in good health and CMV-seropositive.

The chain recombines TRBV28 with TRBJ2-2, with 11 bases aligning to TRBD2. The CDR3 is 15 residues long. The germline gives CDR1 MDHEN, CDR2 SYDVKM. The trim removed 10 bases at V and 4 bases at J, leaving 8 bases unmatched. DNA for the CDR3: TGTGCCACCAAAACTAGCGGGAGTTCCACCGGGGAGCTGTTTTTT. Translation: CATKTSGSSTGELFF.

V usage is TRBV4-3 and J usage is TRBJ2-2; 8 bases match TRBD1. Germline V CDR1 and CDR2: LGHNA, YSLEER. The CDR3 spans 18 residues. The J segment lost 1 base and the V segment lost 0 bases, leaving 7 bases of the junction unmatched. The CDR3 loop reads CASSQDRFDRGNTGELFF. The CDR3 DNA is TGCGCCAGCAGCCAAGATCGTTTCGACAGGGGGAACACCGGGGAGCTGTTTTTT.

This chain's CDR3 is CASSLQGTQYF. The CDR3 DNA follows: TGTGCCAGCAGTTTACAGGGGACCCAGTACTTC. V is TRBV28 and J is TRBJ2-5; D perhaps matches TRBD1 (5 bases). Germline CDR1 MDHEN, CDR2 SYDVKM. Trimming took off 2 bases at V and 7 bases at J, with 5 bases between the two ends. CDR3 length: 11 amino acids.

V and J are TRBV28 and TRBJ2-5, with 7 bases matching TRBD1. The J call is uncertain, as TRBJ2-7 better fits the DNA end. The CDR3 loop spans 14 amino acids. The germline V gene encodes CDR1 MDHEN and CDR2 SYDVKM. CDR3 DNA sequence: TGTGCCAGCAGCCGAACAGGGGCCCTATACGAGCAGTACTTC. This codes for CASSRTGALYEQYF.

This chain connects TRBV10-2 to TRBJ1-5, with 11 bases identical to TRBD1. The CDR3 is 19 amino acids. J was trimmed by 0 bases and V by 5 bases; bases with no gene match: 12. The V gene's germline CDR1 is WSHSY and CDR2 SAAADI. CDR3 DNA: TGCGCCAGCAGTCCCCCGGGACAGGGGGTCCCCTATAGCAATCAGCCCCAGCATTTT. It specifies CASSPPGQGVPYSNQPQHF.

This chain joins TRBV30 and TRBJ1-2; D remains unclear. V was trimmed by 3 bases and J by 4 bases, leaving 12 bases between them. The CDR3 consists of 13 residues. Per germline, CDR1 GTSNPN and CDR2 SVGIG (reference sequence). The CDR3 bases are TGTGCCTGGAGCCCCGGGGAGGGCTATGGCTACACCTTC. Residues: CAWSPGEGYGYTF.

The V gene is TRBV25-1, the J gene TRBJ1-4; a weak D match, TRBD1 (5 bases). Trimming cost V 3 bases and J 10 bases, with 18 bases left between them. CDR3 size: 15 residues. Germline CDR1 MGHDK, CDR2 SYGVNS. The CDR3 spells CASSDGAGPIGKLFF. In DNA form, the CDR3 reads TGTGCCAGCAGTGATGGGGCAGGCCCAATCGGAAAACTGTTTTTT.

V is TRBV25-1 and J is TRBJ2-5; weak D call: TRBD2 (7 bases). The J call is doubtful: the DNA matches TRBJ2-7 better. The CDR3 is 15 residues long. Germline loops: CDR1 MGHDK, CDR2 SYGVNS. The CDR3 region is CASSESGRGQNEQYF. DNA for the CDR3: TGTGCCAGCAGTGAATCTGGGCGGGGGCAGAACGAGCAGTACTTC.

V and J are TRBV15 and TRBJ2-5, with D possibly matching TRBD2 (6 bases). The end of the DNA is better explained by TRBJ2-7, so the J call may be wrong. Germline-derived CDR1 and CDR2 are LNHNV and YYDKDF (reference sequence). The CDR3 runs to 15 residues. CDR3 coding DNA: TGTGCCACCAGCAGAGGCGGGGCTTCATACTACGAGCAGTACTTC. The encoded protein is CATSRGGASYYEQYF.

J is TRBJ1-4 and V is TRBV6-1, with D maybe TRBD1 (5 bases). This CDR3 has 12 amino acids. The ends were cut back, 7 bases at V and 6 bases at J, with 9 bases in the middle. The germline V gene has CDR1 MNHNS and CDR2 SASEGT. CDR3 protein: CASTRGYEKLFF. The CDR3 region has the DNA TGTGCCAGCACTCGGGGGTATGAAAAACTGTTTTTT.

This chain connects TRBV4-2 to TRBJ2-7, with D possibly being TRBD2 (7 bases). Germline assignment: CDR1 LGHNA and CDR2 YNFKEQ. The CDR3 runs 16 residues. Trimming removed 3 bases from V and 4 bases from J, with 19 bases in between. As DNA, the CDR3 is TGTGCCAGCAGCCAGGTCGGTAGGGGGGGTTGGTACGAGCAGTACTTC. Protein sequence: CASSQVGRGGWYEQYF.

The rearrangement uses TRBV6-5 and TRBJ2-3; no reliable D call. From germline, CDR1 is MNHEY and CDR2 SVGAGI. Trimming shortened V by 6 bases and J by 5 bases, and 9 bases separated the two germline ends. This CDR3 spans 12 amino acids. CDR3 nucleotides: TGTGCCAGCAGCCCCTCCGGAGATACGCAGTATTTT. It translates to CASSPSGDTQYF.

The chain carries TRBV6-1 and TRBJ1-2; D uncertain. The CDR3 covers 12 residues. Germline V gene lookup returns CDR1 MNHNS and CDR2 SASEGT. V was pared by 1 base and J by 8 bases, with 8 bases between. CDR3 region: CASSEGGVGYTF. The CDR3 DNA reads as TGTGCCAGCAGTGAAGGCGGCGTCGGCTACACCTTC.

The gene calls are TRBV11-2 and TRBJ2-3; 8 bases fit TRBD1. The J segment lost 3 bases and the V segment lost 1 base, leaving 6 bases of the junction unmatched. This CDR3 is built from 16 residues. From germline, CDR1 is SGHAT and CDR2 FQNNGV. DNA for the CDR3: TGTGCCAGCAGCTTAGGGGTCACAGGGGGAACAGATACGCAGTATTTT. Protein product: CASSLGVTGGTDTQYF.

The chain is built from TRBV5-1 and TRBJ2-1, with 7 bases that match TRBD2. This CDR3 spans 15 amino acids. Germline assignment: CDR1 SGHRS and CDR2 YFSETQ. After removal of 4 bases from V and 3 bases from J, the junction contained 7 bases not matched to a gene. The CDR3 region has the DNA TGCGCCAGCAGCCTGGGAGGGACTAACTACAATGAGCAGTTCTTC. Translation gives CASSLGGTNYNEQFF. Variable domain in full (rest from reference TRBV5-1 and TRBJ2-1): KAGVTQTPRYLIKTRGQQVTLSCSPISGHRSVSWYQQTPGQGLQFLFEYFSETQRNKGNFPGRFSGRQFSNSRSEMNVSTLELGDSALYLCASSLGGTNYNEQFFGPGTRLTVL.

The CDR3 DNA is TGTGCCAGCAGTGACACAGGGGGCGCTGAGCAGTTCTTC. Translated: CASSDTGGAEQFF. The rearrangement joins TRBV28 to TRBJ2-1, with 9 bases fitting TRBD1. The CDR3 consists of 13 residues. Trimming cost V 5 bases and J 9 bases; bases outside gene matches: 5. Germline CDR1 MDHEN, CDR2 SYDVKM.

J is TRBJ2-7 and V is TRBV5-1, with D perhaps matching TRBD2 (6 bases). V was clipped by 2 bases and J by 3 bases, with 9 bases between them. This CDR3 spans 13 amino acids. CDR1 and CDR2 (germline): SGHRS, YFSETQ. The CDR3 region has the DNA TGCGCCAGCAGCTTTACGGGAGACTACGAGCAGTACTTC. Amino acid sequence: CASSFTGDYEQYF.

Regarding this clone: At one boundary the junction diverges from the germline segment, which might be a read error. This chain connects TRBV28 to TRBJ2-5; D possibly corresponds to TRBD1 (5 bases). Per germline, CDR1 MDHEN and CDR2 SYDVKM. The CDR3 has 13 amino acids. CDR3 loop: CASTLSGIETQYF. Written as DNA, the CDR3 is TGTGCCAGCACTTTATCAGGGATAGAGACCCAGTACTTC.

In its sample, this clone was seen a few times. The J gene is TRBJ1-2, the V gene TRBV2; possibly TRBD1 for D (5 bases). CDR1 is SNHLY and CDR2 is FYNNEI in the germline V gene. The CDR3 is 15 residues long. V shed 9 bases and J shed 2 bases, with 19 bases lying between them. For the CDR3, the DNA is TGTGCCAGTGGAGGGAGCAGGGTCCGAAACTATGGCTACACCTTC. Translated, it gives CASGGSRVRNYGYTF.

V and J are TRBV10-3 and TRBJ2-7, with 8 bases matching TRBD1. Trimming removed 6 bases from V and 3 bases from J; junction bases left unmatched: 7. Germline-derived CDR1 and CDR2 are ENHRY and SYGVKD. The CDR3 runs to 14 residues. CDR3 sequence reads: CAISTSGQGYEQYF. Written as DNA, the CDR3 is TGTGCCATCAGCACCTCCGGACAGGGCTACGAGCAGTACTTC.

CDR3 sequence (DNA): TGTGCCATCAGTGCCCTCGATCTCAAGAGGGGCTACACCTTC. Protein: CAISALDLKRGYTF. V usage is TRBV10-3 and J usage is TRBJ1-2; D is uncertain. Trimming left V 4 bases short and J 8 bases short, with 17 bases between. The CDR3 length is 14 residues. Germline CDR1 and CDR2: ENHRY and SYGVKD.

The gene calls are TRBV5-1 and TRBJ2-7; 7 positions match TRBD1. Germline assignment: CDR1 SGHRS and CDR2 YFSETQ. The CDR3 has 16 residues. V was clipped by 2 bases and J by 6 bases; unmatched bases: 14. The CDR3, as DNA: TGCGCCAGCAGCTTAAGACAGGGCCCGGGTATAGGCGAGCAGTACTTC. It is translated as CASSLRQGPGIGEQYF.

This clone was counted a single time. The chain links TRBV10-2 to TRBJ2-3, with 7 bases fitting TRBD1. With 2 bases clipped from V and 3 bases from J, the junction kept 5 bases outside the gene matches. The CDR3 has 15 residues. Germline V gene lookup returns CDR1 WSHSY and CDR2 SAAADI. The CDR3 is CASSEEGARTDTQYF. The CDR3, as DNA: TGCGCCAGCAGTGAGGAGGGGGCGCGGACAGATACGCAGTATTTT.

The chain has TRBV5-4 and TRBJ2-7; possibly TRBD1 for D (6 bases). V gave up 2 bases and J gave up 0 bases, with 6 bases separating them. This CDR3 has 13 amino acids. CDR1 and CDR2 (germline): SGHNT, YYREEE (reference sequence). The DNA for the CDR3 is TGTGCCAGCAGCTTACAGGGCTCCTACGAGCAGTACTTC. Translating gives CASSLQGSYEQYF.